This T cell receptor beta chain was sequenced during a study of OX40 agonist ivuxolimab in advanced cancers. Overall study: Intravenous ivuxolimab was administered to patients every 2 weeks at 0.01 to 10 mg/kg. Study-wide results and caveats: The study found that CD8+ T cells averaged more expanded clones than CD4+. Partial responders at 0.1-3.0 mg/kg showed near-lowest clonal expansion.

This CDR3 spans 12 amino acids. Deletions cut 4 bases from V and 15 bases from J, with 17 bases between. Germline loops: CDR1 SEHNR, CDR2 FQNEAQ (reference sequence). The data were produced by immunoSEQ multiplex PCR, yet TCRdb's version contains in-frame clones alone and is incomplete. The table includes about 80,000 clones, roughly 84% detected once. This clone was recorded a few times. Its antigen is currently unknown. This TCR derives from an adult with an advanced solid tumor such as melanoma, head and neck, liver or kidney cancer. The chain is built from TRBV7-9 and TRBJ2-3; maybe TRBD2 (5 bases). The input for sequencing was CD4+ or CD8+ T cells sorted from blood, taken in a trial of the OX40 agonist ivuxolimab. DNA of the CDR3: TGTGCCAGCAGCTCCGCGGCTAGCTACAAATATTTT. It encodes CASSSAASYKYF.